Shown below are 21 T cell receptor beta chains from a single sample sequenced in a study of T-cell memory formation after mild COVID-19. One entry per CDR3 protein, called by TCRdb with MiXCR from the 5' RACE reads. The sample has roughly 320,000 distinct CDR3 sequences, approximately 27% seen once. The sequenced sample consisted of PBMCs or a T cell subset sorted from them (not recorded which). The source of these receptors is an adult woman who had mild COVID-19 (a few samples of this study predate the infection). Cell type and time point are not known.

The chain has TRBV12-3 or TRBV12-4 and TRBJ1-1; D ambiguous. The CDR3 loop spans 13 amino acids. V was cut by 0 bases and J by 6 bases, with 8 bases left in between. The CDR3, as DNA: TGTGCCAGCAGTTTAGCGGAGGGCTCTGAAGCTTTCTTT. The encoded protein is CASSLAEGSEAFF.

The rearrangement joins TRBV5-6 to TRBJ1-2; TRBD1 might be the D (6 bases). The CDR3 is 15 residues long. Germline CDR1 reads SGHDT; CDR2 reads YYEEEE. V was pared by 4 bases and J by 3 bases, with 16 bases between. CDR3 sequence: CASSVQDRGYYGYTF. The DNA for the CDR3 is TGTGCCAGCAGCGTCCAGGACAGAGGGTACTATGGCTACACCTTC.

The genes are TRBV5-6 and TRBJ2-7; perhaps TRBD1 as D (6 bases). The CDR3 totals 15 residues. The V end lost 0 bases, the J end lost 2 bases, and 12 bases lay between the germline ends. Per the germline V gene, CDR1 is SGHDT and CDR2 is YYEEEE. In nucleotides, the CDR3 is TGTGCCAGCAGCTTGGGAGGGGGTCGGACCTACGAGCAGTACTTC. It is translated as CASSLGGGRTYEQYF.

This clonotype was observed a single time. The V call is TRBV2, the J call TRBJ1-2, with 10 bases fitting TRBD1. The germline V gene has CDR1 SNHLY and CDR2 FYNNEI. This CDR3 is 16 amino acids long. The V gene end was trimmed by 6 bases and the J gene end by 1 base; junction bases not matched to a gene: 8. CDR3 residues: CASSAGTGDFNYGYTF. The CDR3 DNA reads as TGTGCCAGCAGCGCCGGGACAGGGGATTTTAACTATGGCTACACCTTC.

V usage is TRBV2 and J usage is TRBJ1-2; unclear D gene. The length of the CDR3 is 16 residues. Germline V gene sequence: CDR1 SNHLY, CDR2 FYNNEI. The V gene lost 1 base and the J gene lost 5 bases, with 17 bases spanning the gap. The DNA of the CDR3 is TGTGCCAGCAGTGAAGTCGTCATCTTAGGTCCATATGGCTACACCTTC. Amino acid sequence: CASSEVVILGPYGYTF.

The V and J genes are TRBV6-2 or TRBV6-3 and TRBJ2-5; 13 bases line up with TRBD2. The germline CDR1 and CDR2 sequences are MNHEY and SVGEGT. V trimming: 6 bases; J trimming: 4 bases; junction bases outside the gene matches: 8. The CDR3 contains 16 residues. CDR3 nucleotides: TGTGCCAGCAGCAATTGGACTAGCGGGAGAAGAGAGACCCAGTACTTC. This gives the protein CASSNWTSGRRETQYF.

This clonotype was detected a few times. The chain joins TRBV20-1 to TRBJ2-1; 7 nucleotides match TRBD2. The CDR3 runs 14 residues. J gave up 7 bases and V 2 bases, and 8 bases lay outside the gene matches. Germline V gene sequence: CDR1 DFQATT, CDR2 SNEGSKA (reference sequence). Here the CDR3 reads CSARLADPWNEQFF. Written as DNA, the CDR3 is TGCAGTGCTAGACTAGCGGATCCGTGGAATGAGCAGTTCTTC.

In this sample, this clonotype turned up once. The rearrangement joins TRBV15 to TRBJ1-5; 9 bases map to TRBD1. The V gene's germline CDR1 is LNHNV and CDR2 YYDKDF (reference sequence). V trimming: 0 bases; J trimming: 7 bases; junction bases outside the gene matches: 7. This CDR3 is built from 16 residues. CDR3 residues: CATSRDGTGWIQPQHF. For the CDR3, the DNA is TGTGCCACCAGCAGAGACGGGACAGGGTGGATCCAGCCCCAGCATTTT.

This clonotype has more than one count but fewer than ten. J is TRBJ2-3 and V is TRBV11-2; possibly TRBD2 for D (6 bases). Germline V CDR1 and CDR2: SGHAT, FQNNGV. The CDR3 consists of 14 residues. Between the trimmed V and J ends, which lost 4 bases and 9 bases, there was a span of 17 bases. The CDR3 spells CASSYLMVEGTQYF. CDR3 DNA sequence: TGTGCCAGCAGCTACCTGATGGTGGAGGGCACGCAGTATTTT.

The chain employs TRBV20-1 and TRBJ2-1; unclear D gene. The V gene's germline CDR1 is DFQATT and CDR2 SNEGSKA (reference sequence). The CDR3 sequence is 13 residues long. V gave up 3 bases and J gave up 0 bases, with 6 bases separating them. The CDR3 sequence is CSASVSSYNEQFF. The DNA for the CDR3 is TGCAGTGCTAGCGTGAGCTCCTACAATGAGCAGTTCTTC.

Only a few counts were recorded for this clonotype. The genes are TRBV19 and TRBJ2-2, with 9 positions matching TRBD1. This CDR3 has 17 residues. Germline CDR1 LNHDA, CDR2 SQIVND (reference sequence). Unmatched junction bases numbered 8, after V lost 1 base and J lost 5 bases. The CDR3 loop reads CASSIAPGQGPTGELFF. Written as DNA, the CDR3 is TGTGCCAGTAGTATAGCTCCGGGACAGGGTCCTACCGGGGAGCTGTTTTTT. Combining the CDR3 with reference TRBV19 and TRBJ2-2 gives the whole variable domain DGGITQSPKYLFRKEGQNVTLSCEQNLNHDAMYWYRQDPGQGLRLIYYSQIVNDFQKGDIAEGYSVSREKKESFPLTVTSAQKNPTAFYLCASSIAPGQGPTGELFFGEGSRLTVL.

The chain couples TRBV19 to TRBJ1-6, with D possibly matching TRBD1 (5 bases). CDR3 length: 13 amino acids. Trimming took off 6 bases at V and 9 bases at J, with 12 bases between the two ends. The germline V gene has CDR1 LNHDA and CDR2 SQIVND (reference sequence). The CDR3 region has the DNA TGTGCCAGTAGGGGCTCGAGGGGTTCACCCCTCCACTTT. It specifies CASRGSRGSPLHF.

This chain joins TRBV4-1 and TRBJ2-3; weak D call: TRBD2 (5 bases). Germline V gene lookup returns CDR1 MGHRA and CDR2 YSYEKL. With 0 bases removed from V and 2 bases from J, the gap between germline ends came to 18 bases. CDR3 length: 18 residues. The CDR3 nucleotides read TGCGCCAGCAGCCAAGATTCCTCCAGGACTCCGATCACAGATACGCAGTATTTT. Amino acids: CASSQDSSRTPITDTQYF.

The rearrangement joins TRBV15 to TRBJ1-2; D is unclear. Germline V gene sequence: CDR1 LNHNV, CDR2 YYDKDF (reference sequence). The CDR3 totals 14 residues. V was shortened by 0 bases and J by 2 bases, with 7 bases between the two germline ends. CDR3 sequence (DNA): TGTGCCACCAGCAGAGATAAGGCGAACTATGGCTACACCTTC. It is translated as CATSRDKANYGYTF.

This clonotype was detected a few times. The chain couples TRBV6-6 to TRBJ2-7, with 7 bases identical to TRBD1. J was trimmed by 6 bases and V by 8 bases; bases with no gene match: 10. The CDR3 consists of 13 residues. Germline lookup yields CDR1 MNHNY and CDR2 SVGAGI (reference sequence). Written as DNA, the CDR3 is TGTGCCAGCGACGACAGGGCCTCGGGCGAGCAGTACTTC. Amino acids: CASDDRASGEQYF.

The chain carries TRBV4-3 and TRBJ2-3, with TRBD2 identical over 7 bases. The germline CDR1 and CDR2 sequences are LGHNA and YSLEER. V was pared by 7 bases and J by 1 base, with 8 bases of the junction left unmatched. This CDR3 has 15 amino acids. The CDR3 loop is CASTLLGRGTDTQYF. The DNA for the CDR3 is TGCGCCAGCACCCTTCTTGGGAGGGGCACAGATACGCAGTATTTT.

This clonotype was seen only once. V and J are TRBV6-5 and TRBJ2-7, with D possibly TRBD2 on 6 matching bases. The germline V and J ends were trimmed by 5 bases and 7 bases, with 12 bases remaining between them. Germline V gene lookup returns CDR1 MNHEY and CDR2 SVGAGI. The CDR3 covers 12 residues. DNA of the CDR3: TGTGCCAGCAGTCGCCTGGCGGGAGAGCAGTACTTC. Its protein is CASSRLAGEQYF.

The genes are TRBV20-1 and TRBJ2-5, with 11 bases aligning to TRBD2. Losses at the gene ends were 0 bases for V and 4 bases for J; bases not matched to a gene: 10. The CDR3 extends over 17 amino acids. The germline CDR1 and CDR2 sequences are DFQATT and SNEGSKA (reference sequence). The DNA for the CDR3 is TGCAGTGCTAGAGAGCCCGGGGTAGCGGGAGGGATAGAGACCCAGTACTTC. It translates to CSAREPGVAGGIETQYF.

The rearrangement links TRBV5-1 to TRBJ2-3, with D maybe TRBD1 (6 bases). Germline lookup yields CDR1 SGHRS and CDR2 YFSETQ. The V and J ends lost 3 bases and 5 bases respectively, with 13 bases between them. CDR3 length: 14 amino acids. The CDR3 reads CASSYNPTGDTQYF. CDR3 bases: TGCGCCAGCAGCTACAACCCGACAGGAGATACGCAGTATTTT.

This clonotype has just a few counts. Here the CDR3 reads CASSLGAGGGQPQHF. The CDR3 DNA follows: TGTGCCAGCAGCTTAGGGGCAGGGGGAGGACAGCCCCAGCATTTT. The rearrangement links TRBV7-8 to TRBJ1-5; 7 bases agree with TRBD1. Unmatched junction bases numbered 7, after V lost 1 base and J lost 7 bases. CDR1 and CDR2 (germline): SGHVS, FQNEAQ. This CDR3 has 15 residues.

This clonotype has more than one count but fewer than ten. The chain recombines TRBV5-1 with TRBJ2-2; D not certain. This CDR3 region has 14 residues. V lost 0 bases to trimming and J lost 5 bases, with 8 bases between them. Looked up from germline, CDR1 is SGHRS and CDR2 is YFSETQ. The CDR3 nucleotides read TGCGCCAGCAGCTTGGCCCTTGGGACCGGGGAGCTGTTTTTT. Encoded protein: CASSLALGTGELFF.